The sequence of this T cell receptor (beta chain) was determined in a study of cytomegalovirus exposure and HLA in healthy donors. Study information: Membership in the Caucasian-associated ancestry cluster was found for around four fifths of about 430 genotyped donors.

On this clone: Its specificity is not known.

Overall study findings and caveats: When a later analysis compared HLA-associated TCR beta chains with equally common others, the HLA-associated chains turned out to be more clonally expanded and to have lower generation probabilities. TRBV6-2, TRBV6-3 and some other V segments were excluded as indistinguishable.

Trimming stripped 6 bases from V and 3 bases from J, with 14 bases between. The CDR3 extends over 15 amino acids. Germline V gene sequence: CDR1 MDHEN, CDR2 SYDVKM. Primers for the PCR totalled 60 Vbeta and 13 Jbeta. Profiled with immunoSEQ multiplex PCR; TCRdb holds only in-frame clones, not every one. The sample holds 100,000 to 150,000 clones, approximately 78% seen once. The TCR was taken from a man aged 30 to 45 in good health and CMV-seropositive. The rearrangement joins TRBV28 to TRBJ2-2; possibly TRBD1 for D (6 bases). The sample taken for sequencing was PBMCs. The CDR3 DNA follows: TGTGCCAGCAGGATTGGGACACTTTACACCGGGGAGCTGTTTTTT. This codes for CASRIGTLYTGELFF.